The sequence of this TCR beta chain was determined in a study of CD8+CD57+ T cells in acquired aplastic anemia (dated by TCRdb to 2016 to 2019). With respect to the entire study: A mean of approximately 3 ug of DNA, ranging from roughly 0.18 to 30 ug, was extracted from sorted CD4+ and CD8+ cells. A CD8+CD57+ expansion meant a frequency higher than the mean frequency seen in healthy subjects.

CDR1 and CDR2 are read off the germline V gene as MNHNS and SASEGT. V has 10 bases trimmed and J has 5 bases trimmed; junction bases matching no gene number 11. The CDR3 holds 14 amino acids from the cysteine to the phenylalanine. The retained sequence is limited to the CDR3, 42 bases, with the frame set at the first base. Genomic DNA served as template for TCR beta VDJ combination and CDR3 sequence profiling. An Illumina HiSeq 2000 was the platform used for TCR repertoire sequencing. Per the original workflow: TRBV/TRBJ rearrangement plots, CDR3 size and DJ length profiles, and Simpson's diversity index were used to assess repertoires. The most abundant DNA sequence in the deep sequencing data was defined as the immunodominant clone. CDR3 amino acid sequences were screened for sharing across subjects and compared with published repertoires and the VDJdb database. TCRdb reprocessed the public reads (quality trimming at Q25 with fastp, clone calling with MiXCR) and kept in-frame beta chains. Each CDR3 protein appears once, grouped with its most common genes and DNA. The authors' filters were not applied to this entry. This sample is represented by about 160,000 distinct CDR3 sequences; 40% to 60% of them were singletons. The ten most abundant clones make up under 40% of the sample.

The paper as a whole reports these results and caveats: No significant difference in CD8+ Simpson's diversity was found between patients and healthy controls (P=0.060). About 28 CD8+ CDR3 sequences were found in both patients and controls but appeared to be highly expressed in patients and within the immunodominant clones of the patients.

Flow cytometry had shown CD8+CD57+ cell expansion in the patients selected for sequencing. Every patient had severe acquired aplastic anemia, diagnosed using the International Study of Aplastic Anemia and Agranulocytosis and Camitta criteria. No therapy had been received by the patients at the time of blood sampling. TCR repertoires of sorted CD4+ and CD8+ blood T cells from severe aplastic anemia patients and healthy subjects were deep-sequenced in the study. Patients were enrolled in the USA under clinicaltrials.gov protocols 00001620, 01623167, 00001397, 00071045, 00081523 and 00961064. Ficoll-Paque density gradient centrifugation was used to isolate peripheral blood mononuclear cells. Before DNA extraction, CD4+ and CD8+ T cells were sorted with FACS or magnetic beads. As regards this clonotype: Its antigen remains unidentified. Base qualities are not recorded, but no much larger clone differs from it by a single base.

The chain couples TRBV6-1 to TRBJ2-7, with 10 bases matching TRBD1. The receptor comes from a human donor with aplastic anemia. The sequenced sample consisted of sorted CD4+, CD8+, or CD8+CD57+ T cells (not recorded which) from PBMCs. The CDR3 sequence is CAINPGQGTHEQYF. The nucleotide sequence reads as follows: TGTGCCATCAACCCGGGACAGGGGACCCACGAGCAGTACTTC.